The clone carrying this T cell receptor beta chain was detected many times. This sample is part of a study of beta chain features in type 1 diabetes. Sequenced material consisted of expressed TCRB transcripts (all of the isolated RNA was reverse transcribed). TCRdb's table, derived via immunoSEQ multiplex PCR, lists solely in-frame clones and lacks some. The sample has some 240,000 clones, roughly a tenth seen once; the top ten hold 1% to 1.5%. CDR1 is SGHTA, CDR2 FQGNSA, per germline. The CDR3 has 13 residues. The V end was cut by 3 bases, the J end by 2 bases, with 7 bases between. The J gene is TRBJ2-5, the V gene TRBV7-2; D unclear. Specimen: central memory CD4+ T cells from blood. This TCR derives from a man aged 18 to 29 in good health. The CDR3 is CASSFSHQETQYF. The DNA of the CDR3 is TGTGCCAGCAGCTTCTCCCATCAAGAGACCCAGTACTTC.